The entry below describes one T cell receptor (beta chain). As yet, its antigen is unknown. V was pared by 1 base and J by 7 bases, with 10 bases between. This CDR3 is built from 14 residues. Germline lookup yields CDR1 SGHNT and CDR2 YENEEA. This specimen comes from a study of T cell responses to AZD1222 COVID-19 vaccine. Study information: Timing groups of about 4 and about 12 weeks for second doses were pooled. Study-level results: Clonal diversity may have been underestimated, and the donors were mostly white British, with more females than males. Researchers report vaccine-associated CD4 TCRs spanning spike, with dominance at 160-218 and 743-854. Without day 14 samples, only post-peak T cell repertoires were studied.

Profiled with immunoSEQ multiplex PCR; TCRdb holds only in-frame clones, not every one. The repertoire holds around 100,000 clones, with 92% as singletons. The source material was peripheral blood, sampled on day 0 of AZD1222 vaccination. The source is an adult in good health. J is TRBJ2-2 and V is TRBV11-3, with D maybe TRBD1 (5 bases). The DNA of the CDR3 is TGTGCCAGCAGCTTAGCTTGGGGCAACGGGGAGCTGTTTTTT. This encodes CASSLAWGNGELFF. Combining the CDR3 with reference TRBV11-3 and TRBJ2-2 gives the whole variable domain EAGVVQSPRYKIIEKKQPVAFWCNPISGHNTLYWYLQNLGQGPELLIRYENEEAVDDSQLPKDRFSAERLKGVDSTLKIQPAELGDSAVYLCASSLAWGNGELFFGEGSRLTVL.